This TCR beta chain was recorded in a study of blood T cell repertoires in COVID-19. At the level of the study: From the United States, Italy and Spain came samples of acute and convalescent COVID-19. PBMCs, B-cell-depleted T cells, or T cells provided the cDNA or gDNA that made up the material.

The CDR3 totals 14 residues. Germline V CDR1 and CDR2: MDHEN, SYDVKM. The V and J ends lost 6 bases and 4 bases, in that order; junction bases with no gene match: 4. Original processing methods: Estimates of nucleated cell counts were drawn from the amplification of reference gene primers. Assay: immunoSEQ multiplex PCR; the TCRdb copy retains only in-frame clones and omits some. That table gives V, J and clone size, and the DNA gave D and trimming. The sample consists of about 220,000 clones, approximately 84% of them appearing once. V usage is TRBV28 and J usage is TRBJ1-2, with TRBD1 matching over 11 bases. Sequenced sample: peripheral blood. This clonotype was sampled from a woman younger than 45 who had recovered from COVID-19. The CDR3 loop reads CASSRTGGVYGYTF. In DNA, the CDR3 is TGTGCCAGCAGCCGGACAGGGGGCGTCTATGGCTACACCTTC.